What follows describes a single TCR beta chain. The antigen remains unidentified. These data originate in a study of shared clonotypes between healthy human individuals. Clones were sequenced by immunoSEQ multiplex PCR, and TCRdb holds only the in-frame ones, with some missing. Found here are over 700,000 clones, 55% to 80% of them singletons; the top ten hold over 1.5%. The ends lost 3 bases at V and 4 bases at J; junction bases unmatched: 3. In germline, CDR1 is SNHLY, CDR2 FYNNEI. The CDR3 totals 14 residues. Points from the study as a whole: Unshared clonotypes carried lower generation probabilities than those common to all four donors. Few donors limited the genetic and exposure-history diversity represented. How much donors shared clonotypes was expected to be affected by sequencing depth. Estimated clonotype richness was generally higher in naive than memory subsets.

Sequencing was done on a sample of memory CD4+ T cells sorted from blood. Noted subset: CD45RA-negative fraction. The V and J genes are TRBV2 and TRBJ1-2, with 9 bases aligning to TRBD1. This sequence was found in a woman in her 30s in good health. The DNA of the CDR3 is TGTGCCAGCAGTGATACAGGGGGCGGCTATGGCTACACCTTC. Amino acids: CASSDTGGGYGYTF.